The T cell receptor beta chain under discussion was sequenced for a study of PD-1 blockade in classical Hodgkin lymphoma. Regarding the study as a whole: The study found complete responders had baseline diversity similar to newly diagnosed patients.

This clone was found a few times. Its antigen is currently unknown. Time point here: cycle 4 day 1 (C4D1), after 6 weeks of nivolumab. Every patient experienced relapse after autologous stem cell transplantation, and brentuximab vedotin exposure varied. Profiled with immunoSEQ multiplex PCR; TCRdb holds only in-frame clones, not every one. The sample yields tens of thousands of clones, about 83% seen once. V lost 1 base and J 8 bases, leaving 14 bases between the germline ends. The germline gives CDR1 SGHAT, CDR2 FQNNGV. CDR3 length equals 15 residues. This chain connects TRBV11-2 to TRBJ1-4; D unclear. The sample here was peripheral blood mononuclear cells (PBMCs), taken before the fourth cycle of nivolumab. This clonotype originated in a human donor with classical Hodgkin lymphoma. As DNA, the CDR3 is TGTGCCAGCAGCTTAGGGCCCAGGCTGGACGAAAAACTGTTTTTT. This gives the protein CASSLGPRLDEKLFF.